This entry is about one T cell receptor beta chain. Measured with immunoSEQ multiplex PCR; TCRdb has only the in-frame clones, and not every one. The sample consists of tens of thousands of clones, roughly 88% of them appearing once. The data stem from a study of OX40 agonist ivuxolimab in advanced cancers. This CDR3 region has 15 residues. CDR1 is MDHEN, CDR2 SYDVKM, per germline. V lost 6 bases and J lost 4; bases outside the gene matches: 10. This material consisted of CD4+ or CD8+ T cells sorted from blood, taken in a trial of the OX40 agonist ivuxolimab. The chain combines TRBV28 with TRBJ1-2; TRBD1 agrees at 8 bases. The clonotype was recovered from an adult with an advanced solid tumor such as melanoma, head and neck, liver or kidney cancer. The CDR3 loop reads CASSRPGQVFYGYTF. The CDR3 region has the DNA TGTGCCAGCAGCCGACCGGGACAGGTTTTCTATGGCTACACCTTC.